The sequence of this TCR beta chain was determined in a study of T cell repertoires in cytomegalovirus infection. Overall study context: Evidence of both CMV infection and a matching HLA type came from public TCR beta signatures.

Concerning this clonotype: The antigen is not known.

TCRdb re-called the reads through MiXCR, storing one row per CDR3 protein. The table has more than 400,000 distinct CDR3 sequences, around 27% seen once. Study-wide results and limits: The response measured ex vivo was dominated by TCR beta clonotypes (HLA-C-restricted and CMV-specific). Cumulative frequency (of public TCR beta family members) identified carriers of CMV plus the relevant HLA.

CDR3 length: 14 amino acids. Trimming cost V 5 bases and J 9 bases; bases outside gene matches: 5. In germline, CDR1 is WSHSY, CDR2 SAAADI. Specimen: PBMCs. This TCR derives from a human donor in good health (CMV status not recorded). Some clones in this sample may be carry-over from other donors' samples. The chain joins TRBV10-2 to TRBJ2-1, with TRBD2 identical over 12 bases. The CDR3 DNA reads TGCGCCAGCAGTTGGACTAGCGGGACGGCTGAGCAGTTCTTC. Its translation is CASSWTSGTAEQFF.